The sequence of this TCR beta chain was determined in a study of beta chain features in type 1 diabetes (dated by TCRdb to between 2017 and 2018). For context, the study as a whole: No differences in mean age, gender distribution, total cell number or subset yield were found between patients and healthy donors. A total of some 110 million sorted cells were examined across all samples, and the number of cells per subset was strongly correlated with RNA yield. Regulatory and stem cell-like memory subsets were obtained from only 8 patients and roughly 8 healthy donors, while naive and central memory subsets were obtained from all 30 or so donors. In the study, recently diagnosed type 1 diabetes patients and matched healthy donors were compared on the TCRB repertoires of their sorted circulating CD4+ T cell subsets.

From each donor, a single peripheral blood sample of about 120 mL on average was drawn into heparinised tubes. A BD FACSAria II was used to sort naive, central memory, regulatory and stem cell-like memory CD4+ T cells with a panel that included CD45RO, CCR7, CD25, CD127, CD95 and CD27. Every sorted population had a purity above 95%. PBMCs were isolated right away by Lymphoprep density gradient centrifugation and were stained directly, without culture. To minimize batch effects, samples were stained and sorted in pairs, one healthy donor with one patient per experiment. The entire isolated RNA was reverse transcribed using the High Capacity cDNA Reverse Transcription Kit, and thus expressed TCRB transcripts were sequenced. Deep immunoSEQ sequencing was performed on naive, central memory and regulatory T cell samples, with an average of roughly 3.3 million total reads per sample. Sorted cells were lysed in RLT buffer, and RNA was extracted using DNase-treated RNeasy Micro or Mini kits according to cell number. Each cell subset was processed on its own to prevent cross-contamination, while patient and healthy donor samples were processed together. TCRB sequences were amplified from cDNA with the immunoSEQ multiplex PCR, producing 87-bp fragments spanning the CDR3 region. The amplicons were sequenced using the Illumina HiSeq platform. The study's own analysis went as follows. PCR bias was corrected computationally using synthetic template baselines, and reads within Hamming distance 2 were collapsed, with unmergeable singletons discarded. Reads were aligned against IMGT to assign V, D and J genes, CDR3 length and insertions or deletions at six rearrangement sites. Within each subset, clonotype counts were normalized to sorted cell number, after which true diversity and Gini coefficients were computed with the tcR R package. The overlap coefficient, calculated on TCRB nucleotide sequences, was used to quantify repertoire sharing. Out-of-frame TCRB sequences from naive cells were analyzed as a proxy for the pre-selection repertoire. In TCRdb, the immuneACCESS table is reduced to in-frame sequences with V and J assigned. These tables do not hold every clone; where another copy was compared, an unresolved V gene accounts for under half, and the others remain unexplained. V and J calls and clone size are copied from that table; D and trimming were computed from the DNA. The sample table records 630,000 or so clones; about 14% of these occur just once. Less than 0.04% of the sample is in the top ten clones.

For CDR1 and CDR2, the germline V gene (reference sequence) lists SEHNR and FQNEAQ. The V and J ends are trimmed by 1 base and 6 bases, leaving 10 bases between them. Counted from cysteine to phenylalanine, this CDR3 has 15 amino acids. Kept here is only the CDR3 DNA, which spans 45 bases and is read in frame from base 1. What the authors observed across the whole study: Only small numbers of individuals were included in the HLA sub-analyses, which left unresolved whether HLA type had any influence on TCRB rearrangement. In all four CD4+ subsets, TCRB CDR3 length was moderately but significantly shorter in type 1 diabetes patients. At VDJ recombination sites, patients with type 1 diabetes made fewer insertions and deleted more nucleotides, a pattern implying thymic rearrangement abnormalities. Because cDNA rather than genomic DNA was sequenced, highly expressing activated cells could have been over-represented, although no difference in activation and CD3 levels was found between groups. The naive, central memory and regulatory TCRB repertoires appeared to resemble one another more closely among patients than among healthy donors. Shorter templates might have been favored by PCR, but patient and control samples were amplified and corrected together, so both groups would have been affected equally by any skew.

This clone was counted only a few times. What this receptor recognizes is not known. Base qualities are not provided; no much larger clone lies one nucleotide away. The chain was built from TRBV7-9 and TRBJ2-6, with the D call perhaps TRBD1 or TRBD2, each one matching 5 bases. Material for sequencing was naive CD4+ T cells from blood. Interpreted using the paper, the cell subset or site label stands for: true naive CD4+ T cells. The clonotype originates from a man between 18 and 35 years old with type 1 diabetes. CDR3 reads: CASSLGGVEANVLTF. The nucleotides read TGTGCCAGCAGCTTAGGAGGGGTAGAGGCCAACGTCCTGACTTTC.